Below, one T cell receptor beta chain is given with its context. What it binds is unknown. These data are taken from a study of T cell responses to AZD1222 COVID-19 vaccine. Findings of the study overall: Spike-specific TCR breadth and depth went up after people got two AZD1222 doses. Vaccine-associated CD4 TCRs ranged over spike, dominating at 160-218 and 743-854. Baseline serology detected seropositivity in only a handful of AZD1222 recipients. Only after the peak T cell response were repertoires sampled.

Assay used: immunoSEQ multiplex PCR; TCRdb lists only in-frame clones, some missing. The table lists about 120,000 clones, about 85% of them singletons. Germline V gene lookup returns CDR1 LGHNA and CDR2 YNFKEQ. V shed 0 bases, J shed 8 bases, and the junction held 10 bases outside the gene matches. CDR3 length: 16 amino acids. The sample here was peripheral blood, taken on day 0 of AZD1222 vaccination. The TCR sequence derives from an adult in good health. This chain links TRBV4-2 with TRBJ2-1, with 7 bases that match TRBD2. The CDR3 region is CASSQESSSGVYEQFF. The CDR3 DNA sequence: TGTGCCAGCAGCCAAGAATCATCGAGCGGGGTTTATGAGCAGTTCTTC.